The 2 T cell receptor beta chains below all came from one sample that was sequenced in a study of vaccination effects on CD4 cells after COVID-19 (dated by TCRdb to 2022 to 2024). No antigen has been identified for these receptors. In the ViraFEST assay, PBMC were stimulated with viral peptide pools, and antigen-specific CD4+ T cell clonotypes were then identified by expansion using TCR sequencing. After approximately eleven days of culture, CD4+ T cells were isolated with the EasySep CD4+ T cell isolation kit. Participants received two doses of either the BNT162b2 or the mRNA-1273 mRNA SARS-CoV-2 vaccine. The method behind the library was the immunoSEQ multiplex PCR assay. TCRdb obtained this table from immuneACCESS and retained in-frame rearrangements with V and J assigned. These tables miss some clones; where compared with another copy, unresolved V genes account for less than half of the shortfall, and the remainder is unexplained. The sample table shows tens of thousands of clones, and about four fifths are seen once. The top ten clonotypes cover around 5.3% of the sample.

The sample was CD4+ T cells from PBMCs cultured with SARS-CoV-2 spike peptides, taken after COVID-19 vaccination. In the paper's terms, the cell subset or site label means: SARS-CoV-2 spike overlapping peptide pool stimulation. Receptor source: a human donor who received a COVID-19 vaccine. Some clones in this sample may be carry-over from other donors' samples.

CDR3 residues: CASSFARDRERETQYF. The CDR3 DNA reads as TGCGCCAGCAGCTTCGCCCGGGACAGGGAAAGAGAGACCCAGTACTTC. The chain employs TRBV5-1 and TRBJ2-5, with 9 positions matching TRBD1. The ends lost 2 bases at V and 4 bases at J; junction bases unmatched: 9. The CDR3 is 16 amino acids. Germline V gene lookup returns CDR1 SGHRS and CDR2 YFSETQ. The full variable domain, in which reference TRBV5-1 and TRBJ2-5 provide the parts outside the CDR3, is KAGVTQTPRYLIKTRGQQVTLSCSPISGHRSVSWYQQTPGQGLQFLFEYFSETQRNKGNFPGRFSGRQFSNSRSEMNVSTLELGDSALYLCASSFARDRERETQYFGPGTRLLVL.

CDR3 protein: CASSPLNLFRSSGNTIYF. The CDR3 bases are TGTGCCAGCTCACCTTTAAACTTGTTCAGAAGCTCTGGAAACACCATATATTTT. The gene calls are TRBV18 and TRBJ1-3; D gene uncertain. V shed 3 bases and J shed 0 bases, with 18 bases lying between them. Germline values: CDR1 KGHSH, CDR2 LQKENI. The CDR3 length is 18 residues.